Listed below are T cell receptor beta chains from one sample, sequenced in a study of T cell responses to AZD1222 COVID-19 vaccine. Clones were read by immunoSEQ multiplex PCR, and TCRdb kept only the in-frame ones, dropping some. The profile shows approximately 130,000 clones, roughly 92% of them singletons. Sequencing was performed on peripheral blood, taken 28 days after the second AZD1222 dose. Every receptor here comes from an adult who received the AZD1222 COVID-19 vaccine. The CDR3 runs from the conserved cysteine through the conserved F or W. The order of the fields is J gene, D gene, V gene, clone size, CDR3 DNA, CDR3 protein. The D gene is left open where the match is weak. A clone size is listed for some rows: how often the clone was seen (once, few, many), or a class if it is expanded.

TRBJ1-3	NA	TRBV5-1	once	TGCGCCAGCAGCGTCACAGGGACGCAAAACACCATATATTTT	CASSVTGTQNTIYF
TRBJ1-5	NA	TRBV7-2	NA	TGTGCCAGCAGCCTCAGTGTGAATAGCAATCAGCCCCAGCATTTT	CASSLSVNSNQPQHF
TRBJ1-6	NA	TRBV3-1/TRBV3-2	NA	TGTGCCAGCAGCCACGGTGAATCACCCCTCCACTTT	CASSHGESPLHF
TRBJ2-2	NA	TRBV19	NA	TGTGCCAGTAGCCTAGCCGCGAACACCGGGGAGCTGTTTTTT	CASSLAANTGELFF
TRBJ2-1	NA	TRBV7-3	NA	TGTGCCAGCAGCTTAGCATCGAGCTCCTACAATGAGCAGTTCTTC	CASSLASSSYNEQFF
TRBJ1-5	NA	TRBV19	NA	TGTGCCAGTAGTATAGTAGGGGCAAATCAGCCCCAGCATTTT	CASSIVGANQPQHF
TRBJ2-6	TRBD2	TRBV19	NA	TGTGCCAGTAGGAGACTAGCGGGAGGAACCGGGGCCAACGTCCTGACTTTC	CASRRLAGGTGANVLTF
TRBJ2-5	TRBD2	TRBV11-3	NA	TGTGCCAGCACACCAGGGAGCGGGGGGCTGGAGACCCAGTACTTC	CASTPGSGGLETQYF
TRBJ2-5	NA	TRBV7-6	NA	TGTGCCAGCAGCTTACAAGCGGAGCAAGAGACCCAGTACTTC	CASSLQAEQETQYF
TRBJ2-2	NA	TRBV7-7	NA	TGTGCCAGCAGCTTAGGGAGACAGAGCACCGGGGAGCTGTTTTTT	CASSLGRQSTGELFF
TRBJ1-1	NA	TRBV30	NA	TGTGCCTGGGACGAAGGGAACACTGAAGCTTTCTTT	CAWDEGNTEAFF
TRBJ1-1	NA	TRBV7-2	NA	TGTGCCAGCAGCTTAGGGGGGGAGGGGCACACTGAAGCTTTCTTT	CASSLGGEGHTEAFF
TRBJ1-1	NA	TRBV7-9	NA	TGTGCCAGCAGCTTGAATGTAGGAGAAGCTTTCTTT	CASSLNVGEAFF
TRBJ1-5	NA	TRBV30	NA	TGTGCCTGGAGTGTAGGGGGACCAGGGGAACAGCCCCAGCATTTT	CAWSVGGPGEQPQHF
TRBJ2-2	NA	TRBV12-3/TRBV12-4	NA	TGTGCCAGCAGTAAACTGAACACCGGGGAGCTGTTTTTT	CASSKLNTGELFF
TRBJ2-3	NA	TRBV5-4	NA	TGTGCCAGCAGCTTGGGGGTTCAGGTAGCGGCTCGGGATACGCAGTATTTT	CASSLGVQVAARDTQYF